A single sample gave rise to the 19 T cell receptor beta chains below, sequenced in a study of T cell changes during pregnancy in multiple sclerosis. Clones were read by immunoSEQ multiplex PCR, and TCRdb kept only the in-frame ones, dropping some. The repertoire consists of some 77,000 clones, with more than 85% occurring once and the leading ten covering 2.5% to 3%. The sample consisted of peripheral blood, taken after pregnancy. These receptors all come from a female donor in good health, enrolled as a control in a pregnancy study.

The CDR3 region is CASSLTGGAVTEAFF. The CDR3 nucleotides read TGCGCCAGCAGCTTAACAGGGGGCGCGGTTACTGAAGCTTTCTTT. The chain combines TRBV5-1 with TRBJ1-1; 9 positions agree with TRBD1. V was clipped by 2 bases and J by 5 bases; unmatched bases: 7. CDR1 and CDR2 (germline): SGHRS, YFSETQ. The CDR3 is 15 residues long.

The rearrangement links TRBV7-2 to TRBJ2-1, with D maybe TRBD2 (5 bases). Germline V gives CDR1 SGHTA, CDR2 FQGNSA. The CDR3 runs to 15 residues. V was shortened by 2 bases and J by 12 bases, with 20 bases between the two germline ends. The CDR3: CASSLRQDWRWVQFF. The CDR3 region has the DNA TGTGCCAGCAGCTTACGGCAGGACTGGCGGTGGGTGCAGTTCTTC.

The chain joins TRBV5-6 to TRBJ2-7; D perhaps matches TRBD1 (6 bases). This CDR3 region has 15 residues. CDR1 and CDR2 from the germline V gene are SGHDT and YYEEEE. Trimming took off 5 bases at V and 2 bases at J, with 17 bases between the two ends. The CDR3 region has the DNA TGTGCCAGCAGGCCGACCCAGGGGTTTGCCTACGAGCAGTACTTC. Encoded protein: CASRPTQGFAYEQYF.

The CDR3 coding sequence is TGTGCCAGCAGTTACCCGGGAGATACGCAGTATTTT. Amino acids: CASSYPGDTQYF. J is TRBJ2-3 and V is TRBV6-5; D gene uncertain. The CDR3 is made up of 12 amino acids. Looked up from germline, CDR1 is MNHEY and CDR2 is SVGAGI. With 2 bases removed from V and 5 bases from J, the gap between germline ends came to 5 bases.

J is TRBJ2-3 and V is TRBV5-6, with D tentatively TRBD2 (6 bases). CDR1 and CDR2 from the germline V gene are SGHDT and YYEEEE. V was pared by 0 bases and J by 6 bases, with 17 bases between. The CDR3 spans 16 residues. This CDR3 reads CASSLAVTRLQDTQYF. CDR3 DNA sequence: TGTGCCAGCAGCTTGGCGGTGACTAGGCTTCAGGATACGCAGTATTTT.

The chain joins TRBV7-3 to TRBJ2-2; the D gene is possibly TRBD1 (6 bases). Trimming removed 5 bases at V and 2 bases at J, with 9 bases between. The germline V gene has CDR1 SGHTA and CDR2 FQGTGA. The CDR3 is 14 residues long. For the CDR3, the DNA is TGTGCCAGCAGCCCGGGACAAAACACCGGGGAGCTGTTTTTT. This codes for CASSPGQNTGELFF.

As concerns this clone: Relative to the germline gene, one junction end is altered; a read error may explain this. V gene TRBV19 combines with J gene TRBJ1-1; tentative D call: TRBD1 (5 bases). Germline V lookup: CDR1 LNHDA, CDR2 SQIVND (reference sequence). CDR3 length: 15 amino acids. DNA for the CDR3: TGTGCCAGTAGTATAGATCTCGCGGCGAAAGGGGCCCGGATCTTT. Amino acids: CASSIDLAAKGARIF.

The V and J genes are TRBV18 and TRBJ1-1; TRBD1 is a possible D gene (6 bases). Trimming pared 2 bases from V and 4 bases from J, leaving 8 bases between. Germline lookup yields CDR1 KGHSH and CDR2 LQKENI. The CDR3 contains 13 residues. CDR3 amino acids: CASSPGQPTEAFF. CDR3 nucleotide sequence: TGTGCCAGCTCACCAGGACAGCCCACTGAAGCTTTCTTT.

CDR3 loop: CASSSTASHPHTF. The CDR3 nucleotides are TGTGCCAGCAGCTCCACAGCCTCTCATCCCCACACCTTC. This chain links TRBV7-9 with TRBJ1-2; D is ambiguous. Germline values: CDR1 SEHNR, CDR2 FQNEAQ (reference sequence). The CDR3 covers 13 residues. Trimming shortened V by 4 bases and J by 12 bases, and 18 bases separated the two germline ends.

The rearrangement uses TRBV18 and TRBJ2-7, with TRBD1 as a possible D gene (5 bases). This CDR3 has 13 amino acids. Looked up from germline, CDR1 is KGHSH and CDR2 is LQKENI. V shed 3 bases and J shed 9 bases, with 15 bases lying between them. Written as DNA, the CDR3 is TGTGCCAGCTCACCCTCCAGGGATGAGGTGCAGTACTTC. This codes for CASSPSRDEVQYF.

V and J are TRBV7-2 and TRBJ2-1, with TRBD2 matching over 7 bases. The CDR3 contains 15 residues. The ends lost 2 bases at V and 9 bases at J; junction bases unmatched: 10. The germline V gene encodes CDR1 SGHTA and CDR2 FQGNSA. For the CDR3, the DNA is TGTGCCAGCAGCTTATCCCGGGGAGGGCCACTTGAGCAGTTCTTC. Its translation is CASSLSRGGPLEQFF.

V is TRBV2 and J is TRBJ1-5; no firm D call. Germline V CDR1 and CDR2: SNHLY, FYNNEI. Deletions cut 2 bases from V and 1 base from J, with 9 bases between. The CDR3 totals 15 residues. This CDR3 reads CASSERGGSNQPQHF. The CDR3 DNA reads TGTGCCAGCAGTGAACGGGGAGGAAGCAATCAGCCCCAGCATTTT.

V gene TRBV4-2 combines with J gene TRBJ1-5; the match to TRBD1 covers 10 bases. The V and J ends lost 0 bases and 9 bases, in that order; junction bases with no gene match: 5. Per germline, CDR1 LGHNA and CDR2 YNFKEQ. The CDR3 contains 15 residues. The chain's CDR3 is CASSQEGGQGRPQHF. In DNA form, the CDR3 reads TGTGCCAGCAGCCAAGAAGGGGGACAGGGGCGGCCCCAGCATTTT.

This rearrangement joins TRBV4-1 to TRBJ1-2, with D possibly TRBD1 on 5 matching bases. CDR1 and CDR2 from the germline V gene are MGHRA and YSYEKL. CDR3 length equals 17 residues. Between the trimmed V and J ends, which lost 0 bases and 5 bases, there was a span of 19 bases. In DNA form, the CDR3 reads TGCGCCAGCAGCCAAGAAGATATGACAGAGTTGATTTATGGCTACACCTTC. It yields the protein CASSQEDMTELIYGYTF.

V is TRBV5-4 and J is TRBJ2-1; 9 nucleotides agree with TRBD2. The germline V gene encodes CDR1 SGHNT and CDR2 YYREEE (reference sequence). The CDR3 is 16 amino acids. The trim removed 0 bases at V and 5 bases at J, leaving 6 bases unmatched. CDR3 sequence (DNA): TGTGCCAGCAGCTTGGGGGGGGCTAGCGGGAACAATGAGCAGTTCTTC. Translation gives CASSLGGASGNNEQFF.

This clone was recorded once. This chain uses TRBV7-6 with TRBJ2-1, with TRBD2 matching over 8 bases. This CDR3 contains 16 residues. The germline gives CDR1 SGHVS, CDR2 FNYEAQ. After removal of 4 bases from V and 5 bases from J, the junction contained 10 bases not matched to a gene. CDR3 region: CASSSDKRGSHNEQFF. The CDR3 DNA follows: TGTGCCAGCAGCTCCGATAAGCGGGGGAGTCACAATGAGCAGTTCTTC.

The chain employs TRBV18 and TRBJ2-3; D unresolved. The CDR3 length is 12 residues. Per the germline V gene, CDR1 is KGHSH and CDR2 is LQKENI. V lost 3 bases and J 4 bases, leaving 5 bases between the germline ends. The CDR3 protein is CASSPAPDTQYF. As DNA, the CDR3 is TGTGCCAGCTCACCGGCCCCAGATACGCAGTATTTT.

The chain carries TRBV28 and TRBJ1-2; D not certain. Trimming removed 2 bases from V and 4 bases from J, with 14 bases in between. The CDR3 loop spans 15 amino acids. CDR1 is MDHEN, CDR2 SYDVKM, per germline. The DNA for the CDR3 is TGTGCCAGCAGTTTAGTCTTGGAGCCCATCTATGGCTACACCTTC. Protein: CASSLVLEPIYGYTF.

This clone was recorded only once. The genes are TRBV7-9 and TRBJ2-1; 10 bases map to TRBD1. The ends lost 5 bases at V and 8 bases at J; junction bases unmatched: 9. CDR3 length: 15 residues. Germline CDR1 and CDR2: SEHNR and FQNEAQ (reference sequence). CDR3 in amino acids: CASSPDRGLTDEQFF. CDR3 bases: TGTGCCAGCAGCCCCGACAGGGGGCTGACCGATGAGCAGTTCTTC.